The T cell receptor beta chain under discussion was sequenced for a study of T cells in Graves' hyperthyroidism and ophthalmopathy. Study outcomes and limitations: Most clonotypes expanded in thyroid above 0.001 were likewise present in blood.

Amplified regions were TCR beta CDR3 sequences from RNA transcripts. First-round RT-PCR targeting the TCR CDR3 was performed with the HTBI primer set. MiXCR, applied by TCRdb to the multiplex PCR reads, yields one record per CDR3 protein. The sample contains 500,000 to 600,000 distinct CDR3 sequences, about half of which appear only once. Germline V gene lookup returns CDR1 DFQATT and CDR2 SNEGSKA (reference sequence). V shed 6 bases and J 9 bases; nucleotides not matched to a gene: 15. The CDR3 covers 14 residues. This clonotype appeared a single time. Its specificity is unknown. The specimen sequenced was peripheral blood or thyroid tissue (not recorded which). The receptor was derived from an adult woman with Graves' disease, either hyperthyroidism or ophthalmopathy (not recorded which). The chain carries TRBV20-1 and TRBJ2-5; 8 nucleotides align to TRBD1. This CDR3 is CSAATGGSGQPQYF. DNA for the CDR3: TGCAGTGCAGCTACAGGGGGATCAGGTCAGCCCCAGTACTTC.